This TCR beta chain appears in the sequencing data of a study of PD-L1 blockade in urothelial cancer. The CDR3 contains 18 residues. The germline V gene encodes CDR1 LNHDA and CDR2 SQIVND (reference sequence). J lost 0 bases, V lost 6 bases, and 5 bases had no gene match. Documented time point: pretreatment peripheral blood. Sequencing was performed with immunoSEQ multiplex PCR; in TCRdb, only in-frame clones are kept and a portion is missing. The repertoire holds 50,000 to 75,000 clones, roughly 77% seen once, with around 1.6% in the top ten. This clone has just a few counts. Material: PBMCs, obtained around atezolizumab (anti-PD-L1) treatment. The chain uses TRBV19 and TRBJ2-2; TRBD2 aligns across 15 bases. This clonotype originated in a man in his 70s with urothelial cancer. CDR3 nucleotides: TGTGCCAGTAGCAAGGGGACTAGCGGGAGGTCGAACACCGGGGAGCTGTTTTTT. This gives the protein CASSKGTSGRSNTGELFF.